This record covers a single TCR beta chain. This receptor's antigen is unknown. Base qualities are not provided; no much larger clone lies one nucleotide away. This specimen comes from a study of Graves' ophthalmopathy and Graves' hyperthyroidism (dated by TCRdb to the late 2010s). Regarding the study in general: Peripheral blood samples were taken at the time of initial diagnosis, before any treatment was given. Following sample collection, hyperthyroidism patients were given methimazole at a starting dose of 30 mg daily, and ophthalmopathy patients were given high-dose intravenous methylprednisolone. For independent validation, a separate cohort was made up of around 18 hyperthyroidism patients plus 17 patients who later progressed from hyperthyroidism to ophthalmopathy. TCR beta repertoire signatures were used to distinguish Graves' ophthalmopathy from Graves' hyperthyroidism and to predict progression to ophthalmopathy. In total, 135 blood samples were TCR-sequenced: 40 to 45 ophthalmopathy, some 72 hyperthyroidism and approximately 17 hyperthyroidism-to-ophthalmopathy patients. In over 5 hyperthyroidism patients, the T-cell repertoire of thyroid tissue was compared with the T-cell repertoire of blood. To explore V-J signatures that separate ophthalmopathy from hyperthyroidism, a discovery set of 95 to 100 patients was enrolled, consisting of about 43 with ophthalmopathy and about 60 with stable hyperthyroidism. Broad study findings and their caveats: In validation, the model predicted ophthalmopathy progression with 70.59% sensitivity and approximately 78% specificity; 12 predicted patients were CT-confirmed with GO in a median of about 7.1 months. No statistical method was used to set the sample size in advance, and the investigators knew which group each participant was assigned to. The 13-signature model separated ophthalmopathy from stable hyperthyroidism with roughly 88% sensitivity and around 81% specificity in cross-validation, and 80%/75% in the test set. Among expanded thyroid clonotypes with frequency above 0.001, most also showed up in blood, which suggests that blood repertoires may reflect the thyroid immune response.

Ophthalmopathy patients were characterized by moderately to severely active disease, a Clinical Activity Score of at least 3, a NOSPECS grade of at least 4, and a disease duration under 3 months. Patients were excluded if they had other autoimmune diseases, uncontrolled infections, pregnancy or lactation. Clinical symptoms, serum thyroxine, TRAb, thyroid ultrasound and orbital computed tomography formed the basis of the diagnosis. Ficoll-Paque density gradient centrifugation was used to isolate PBMCs from around 10 ml of fresh peripheral blood. Trizol reagent was used to extract the total RNA, and its quality was then checked on an Agilent 2100 Bioanalyzer. Counted from cysteine to phenylalanine, this CDR3 has 15 amino acids. Only the CDR3 DNA stays, 45 bases, in frame from base 1. The germline V gene (reference sequence) yields SEHNR for CDR1 and FQNEAQ for CDR2. Deletion took 8 bases off V and 2 bases off J, with a span of 18 bases between the germline ends.

For repertoire sequencing, TCR beta CDR3 regions were amplified from RNA transcripts. HTBI primers and the Qiagen OneStep RT-PCR kit were used in a first-round RT-PCR, which was followed by a second-round multiplex PCR, size selection and purification. Sequencing of the libraries was carried out on an Illumina HiSeq2000 in paired-end mode with 100 bp reads. The published analysis was carried out like this. SOAPnuke was used for read processing, and reads with adapters, uncalled bases, a mean Phred below 15, or no exact constant-primer or identifier match were discarded. COPE v1.2.5 was used to merge high-quality paired reads. Unique nucleotide sequences were defined as clonotypes and aligned to IMGT TRB V, D and J references using MiTCR v1.1. The analysis was limited to V-J combinations with a frequency above 0.0001, which together covered 98% to 99.2% of repertoires. For each V-J combination, a TCR clonal expansion and chaos score was defined as F50 clonal expansion divided by the chaos observed in the TCRdist matrix. Welch's t-statistics and random forest were used to reduce features to about 13 V-J combinations, which were fed into a naive Bayes classifier. The Morisita-Horn index was used to measure how similar the thyroid and blood repertoires were. The public reads were reanalyzed by TCRdb: fastp trimming at Q25, MiXCR alignment, in-frame beta chains only. Here each entry gathers all rows of one CDR3 protein and keeps the most common genes and DNA. The V and J calls, along with clone size, are taken from TCRdb and not from the paper's own processing. This sample has hundreds of thousands of distinct CDR3 sequences in its table, and about two fifths of those were observed once. The ten largest account for around 3% of the sample.

The sequence links TRBV7-9 to TRBJ2-5, and TRBD1 may be the D gene, going by 5 matching bases. This receptor was identified in an adult man with Graves' ophthalmopathy. The material sequenced was peripheral blood. The CDR3 region has the sequence CASSPPQGLQETQYF. The sequenced DNA: TGTGCCAGCTCACCACCGCAGGGCTTACAAGAGACCCAGTACTTC.